This entry describes one TCR beta chain. Its matching antigen is unknown. This sample was taken from a study of shared clonotypes between healthy human individuals. Study results and limitations: Investigators collected only blood, and repertoires in tissues likely differ. It was expected that sequencing depth would affect clonotype sharing among donors. Relative to their counterparts shared across all four donors, non-shared clonotypes exhibited diminished generation probabilities.

In germline, CDR1 is SNHLY, CDR2 FYNNEI. This CDR3 has 13 residues. The germline V and J ends were trimmed by 6 bases and 8 bases, with 13 bases remaining between them. For sorted subsets, approximately 0.2 ug DNA per replicate equaled 30,000 or so T cell genomes. This table comes from immunoSEQ multiplex PCR, and its TCRdb copy is limited to in-frame clones, with some not included. Here the sample spans a few million clones, over 90% being singletons. The TCR comes from a man between 18 and 35 years old in good health. Some clones in this sample may be carry-over from other donors' samples. Specimen: naive CD4+ T cells from PBMCs. Subset given: CD45RA+ positively selected. The rearrangement uses TRBV2 and TRBJ2-2, with a weak D call TRBD2 (5 bases). CDR3 DNA: TGTGCCAGCAGGAGGACTGGAAAAGGGGAGCTGTTTTTT. This sequence encodes CASRRTGKGELFF.